The T cell receptor beta chain described here comes from a study of radiation and T cells in renal cell carcinoma. V shed 3 bases and J 3 bases; nucleotides not matched to a gene: 5. Germline assignment: CDR1 LNHDA and CDR2 SQIVND (reference sequence). The CDR3 length is 16 residues. Documented time point: baseline pretreatment blood. Sample treatment: 15 Gy SBRT to primary tumor, nephrectomy 4 weeks later. Blood was sampled at baseline, 2 weeks and 4 weeks after SBRT. The tumor was a clear cell renal cell carcinoma. Study outcomes and limitations: Without pretreatment biopsies, baseline tumor clonotype presence was undetermined. Top tumor clonotypes rose in blood 2 weeks post-radiation, then contracted.

As regards this clone: Its antigen is not known.

The repertoire was sequenced with immunoSEQ multiplex PCR; TCRdb's copy has only in-frame clones and lacks some. The sample yields 90,000 to 100,000 clones, 75% to 90% seen once. This specimen was blood, taken from a patient whose treatment included radiotherapy and nephrectomy. This sequence joins TRBV19 and TRBJ1-1; 12 bases map to TRBD1. This clonotype was obtained from a man aged 50-60 years with renal cell carcinoma. The CDR3 region is CASSMGTGGSDTEAFF. The CDR3 DNA reads as TGTGCCAGTAGTATGGGGACAGGGGGCTCGGACACTGAAGCTTTCTTT.